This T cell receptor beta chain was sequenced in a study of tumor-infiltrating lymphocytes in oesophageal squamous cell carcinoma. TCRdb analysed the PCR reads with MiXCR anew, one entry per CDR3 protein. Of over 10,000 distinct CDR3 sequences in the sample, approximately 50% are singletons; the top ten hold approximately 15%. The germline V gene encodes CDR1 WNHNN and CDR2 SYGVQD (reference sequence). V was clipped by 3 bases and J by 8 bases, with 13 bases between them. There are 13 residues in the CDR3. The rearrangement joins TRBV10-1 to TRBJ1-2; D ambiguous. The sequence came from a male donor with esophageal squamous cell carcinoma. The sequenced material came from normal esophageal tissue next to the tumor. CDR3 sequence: CASSDGSPLGYTF. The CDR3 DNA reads TGCGCCAGCAGTGATGGCAGTCCGCTGGGCTACACCTTC.